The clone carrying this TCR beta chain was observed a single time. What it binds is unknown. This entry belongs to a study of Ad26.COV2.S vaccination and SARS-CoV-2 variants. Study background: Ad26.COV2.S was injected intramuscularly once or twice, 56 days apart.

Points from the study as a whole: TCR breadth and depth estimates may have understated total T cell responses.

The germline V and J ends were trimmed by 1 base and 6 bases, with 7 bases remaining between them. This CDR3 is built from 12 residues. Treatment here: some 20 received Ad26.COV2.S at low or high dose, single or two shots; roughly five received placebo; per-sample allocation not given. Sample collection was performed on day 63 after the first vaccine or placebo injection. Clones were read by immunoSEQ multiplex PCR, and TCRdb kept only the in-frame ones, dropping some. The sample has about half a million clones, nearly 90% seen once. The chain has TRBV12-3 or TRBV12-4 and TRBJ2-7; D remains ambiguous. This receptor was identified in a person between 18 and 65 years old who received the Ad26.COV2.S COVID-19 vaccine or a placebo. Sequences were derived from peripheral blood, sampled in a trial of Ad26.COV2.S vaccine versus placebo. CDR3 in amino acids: CASSLGQSEQYF. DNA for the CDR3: TGTGCCAGCAGTTTAGGGCAGTCCGAGCAGTACTTC.